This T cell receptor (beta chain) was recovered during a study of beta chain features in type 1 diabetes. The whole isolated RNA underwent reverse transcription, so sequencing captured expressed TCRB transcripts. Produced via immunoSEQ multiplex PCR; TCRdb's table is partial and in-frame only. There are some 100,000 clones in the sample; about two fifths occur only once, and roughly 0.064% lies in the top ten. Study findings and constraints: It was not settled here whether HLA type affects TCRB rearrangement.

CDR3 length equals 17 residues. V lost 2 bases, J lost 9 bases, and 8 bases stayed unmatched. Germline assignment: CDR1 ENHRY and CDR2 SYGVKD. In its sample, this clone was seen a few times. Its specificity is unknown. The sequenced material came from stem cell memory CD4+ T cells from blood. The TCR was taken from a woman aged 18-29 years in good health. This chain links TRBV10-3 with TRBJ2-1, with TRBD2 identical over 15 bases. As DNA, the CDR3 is TGTGCCATCAGTGAGCCCCGGACTAGCGGGAGGGCCGCTGAGCAGTTCTTC. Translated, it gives CAISEPRTSGRAAEQFF.